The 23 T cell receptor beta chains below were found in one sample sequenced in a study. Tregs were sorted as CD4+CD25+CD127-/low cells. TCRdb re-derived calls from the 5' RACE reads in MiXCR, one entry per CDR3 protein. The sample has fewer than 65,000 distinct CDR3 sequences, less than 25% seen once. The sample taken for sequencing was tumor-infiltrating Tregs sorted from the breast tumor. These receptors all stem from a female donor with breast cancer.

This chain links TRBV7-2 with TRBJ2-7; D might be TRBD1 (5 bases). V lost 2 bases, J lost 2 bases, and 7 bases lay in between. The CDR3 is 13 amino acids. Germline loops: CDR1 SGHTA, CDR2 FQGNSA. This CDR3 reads CASSLTRAYEQYF. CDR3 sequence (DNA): TGTGCCAGCAGCTTAACCAGGGCCTACGAGCAGTACTTC.

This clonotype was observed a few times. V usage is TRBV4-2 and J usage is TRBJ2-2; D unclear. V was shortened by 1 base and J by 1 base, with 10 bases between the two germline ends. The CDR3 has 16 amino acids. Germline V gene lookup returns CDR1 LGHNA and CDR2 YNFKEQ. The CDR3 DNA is TGTGCCAGCAGCCAAGTACCTCTAGTGAACACCGGGGAGCTGTTTTTT. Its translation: CASSQVPLVNTGELFF.

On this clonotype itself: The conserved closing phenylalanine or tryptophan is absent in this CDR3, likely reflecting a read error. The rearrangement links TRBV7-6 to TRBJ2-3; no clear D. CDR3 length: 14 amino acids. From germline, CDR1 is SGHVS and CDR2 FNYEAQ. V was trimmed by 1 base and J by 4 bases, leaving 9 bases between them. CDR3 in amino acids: CASSLEGSPDTQYS. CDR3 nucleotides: TGTGCCAGCAGCTTAGAGGGAAGCCCAGATACGCAGTATTCT.

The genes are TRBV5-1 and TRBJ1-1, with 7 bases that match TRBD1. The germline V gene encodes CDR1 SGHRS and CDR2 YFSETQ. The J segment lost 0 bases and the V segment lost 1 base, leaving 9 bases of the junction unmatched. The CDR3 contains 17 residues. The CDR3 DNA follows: TGCGCCAGCAGCTTGACCGCGACAGGGCGCCTGAACACTGAAGCTTTCTTT. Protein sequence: CASSLTATGRLNTEAFF.

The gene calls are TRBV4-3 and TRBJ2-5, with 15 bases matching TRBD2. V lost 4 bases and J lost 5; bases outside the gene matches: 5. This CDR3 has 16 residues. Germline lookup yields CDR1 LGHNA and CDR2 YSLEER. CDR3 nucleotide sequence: TGCGCCAGCAGCCCTGGACTAGCGGGAGGGCGTGAGACCCAGTACTTC. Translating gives CASSPGLAGGRETQYF.

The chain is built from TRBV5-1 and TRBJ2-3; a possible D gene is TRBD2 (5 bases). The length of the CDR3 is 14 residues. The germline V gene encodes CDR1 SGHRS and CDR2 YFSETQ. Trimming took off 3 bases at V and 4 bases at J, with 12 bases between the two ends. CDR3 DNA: TGCGCCAGCAGCTGGGGAGATGGGGCAGATACGCAGTATTTT. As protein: CASSWGDGADTQYF. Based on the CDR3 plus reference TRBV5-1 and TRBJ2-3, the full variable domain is KAGVTQTPRYLIKTRGQQVTLSCSPISGHRSVSWYQQTPGQGLQFLFEYFSETQRNKGNFPGRFSGRQFSNSRSEMNVSTLELGDSALYLCASSWGDGADTQYFGPGTRLTVL.

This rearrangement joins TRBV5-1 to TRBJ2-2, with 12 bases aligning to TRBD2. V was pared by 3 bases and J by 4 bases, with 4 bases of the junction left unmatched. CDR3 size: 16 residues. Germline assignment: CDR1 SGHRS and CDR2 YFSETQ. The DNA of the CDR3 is TGCGCCAGCAGCTCACTAGCGGGGGGTGTCACCGGGGAGCTGTTTTTT. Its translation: CASSSLAGGVTGELFF.

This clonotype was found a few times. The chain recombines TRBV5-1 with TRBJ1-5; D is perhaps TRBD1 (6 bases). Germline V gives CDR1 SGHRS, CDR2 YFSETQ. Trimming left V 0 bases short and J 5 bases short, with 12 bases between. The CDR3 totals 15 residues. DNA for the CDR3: TGCGCCAGCAGCTTGGGAGGGGGACGGGATCAGCCCCAGCATTTT. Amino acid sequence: CASSLGGGRDQPQHF.

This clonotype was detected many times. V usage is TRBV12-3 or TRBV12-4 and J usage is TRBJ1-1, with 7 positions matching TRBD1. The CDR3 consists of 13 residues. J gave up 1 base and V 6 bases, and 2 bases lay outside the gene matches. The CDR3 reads CASRGTENTEAFF. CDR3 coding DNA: TGTGCCAGCAGAGGGACAGAGAACACTGAAGCTTTCTTT.

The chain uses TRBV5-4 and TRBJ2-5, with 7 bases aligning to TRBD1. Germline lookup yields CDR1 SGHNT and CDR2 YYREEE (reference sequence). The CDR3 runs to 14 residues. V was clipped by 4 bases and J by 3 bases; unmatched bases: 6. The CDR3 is CASSPDRSEETQYF. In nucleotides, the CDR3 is TGTGCCAGCAGCCCGGACAGGTCGGAAGAGACCCAGTACTTC.

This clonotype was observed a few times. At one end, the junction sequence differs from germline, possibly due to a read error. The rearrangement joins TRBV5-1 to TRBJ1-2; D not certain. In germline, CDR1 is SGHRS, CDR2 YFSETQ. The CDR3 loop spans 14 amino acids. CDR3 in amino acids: CASSLLGQFYGYTF. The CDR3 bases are TGTGCCAGCAGCTTGTTAGGCCAGTTCTATGGCTACACCTTC. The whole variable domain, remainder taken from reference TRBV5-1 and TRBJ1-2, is KAGVTQTPRYLIKTRGQQVTLSCSPISGHRSVSWYQQTPGQGLQFLFEYFSETQRNKGNFPGRFSGRQFSNSRSEMNVSTLELGDSALYLCASSLLGQFYGYTFGSGTRLTVV.

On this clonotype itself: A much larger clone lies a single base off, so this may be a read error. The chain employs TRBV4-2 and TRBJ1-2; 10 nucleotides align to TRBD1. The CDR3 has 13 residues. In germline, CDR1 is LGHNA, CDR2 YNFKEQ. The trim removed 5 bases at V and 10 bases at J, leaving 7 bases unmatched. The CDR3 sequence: CASSSGTGVDYTF. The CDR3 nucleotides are TGTGCCAGCAGCTCCGGGACAGGGGTCGACTACACCTTC.

The CDR3 DNA reads TGTGCCAGCAGTTTGGTCCGGTACAATGAGCAGTTCTTC. Its protein product is CASSLVRYNEQFF. The rearrangement joins TRBV27 to TRBJ2-1; D unresolved. Germline V gene lookup returns CDR1 MNHEY and CDR2 SMNVEV (reference sequence). This CDR3 region has 13 residues. The V end lost 3 bases, the J end lost 4 bases, and 7 bases lay between the germline ends.

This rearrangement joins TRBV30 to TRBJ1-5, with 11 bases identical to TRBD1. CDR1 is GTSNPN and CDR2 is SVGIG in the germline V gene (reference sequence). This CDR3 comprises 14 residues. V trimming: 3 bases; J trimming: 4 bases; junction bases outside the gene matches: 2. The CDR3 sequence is CAWRGQGANQPQHF. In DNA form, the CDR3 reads TGTGCCTGGAGAGGACAGGGGGCAAATCAGCCCCAGCATTTT.

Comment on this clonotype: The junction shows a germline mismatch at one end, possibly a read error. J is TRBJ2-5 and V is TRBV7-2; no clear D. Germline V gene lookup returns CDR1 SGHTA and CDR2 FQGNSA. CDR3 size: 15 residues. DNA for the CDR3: TGTGCCAGCAGCGTCCTGGGATTCACTCAAGAGGCCCAGTACTTC. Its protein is CASSVLGFTQEAQYF.

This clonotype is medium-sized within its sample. The DNA for the CDR3 is TGCAGTGCTAGATTTAACAACAGGGGAACTGAAGCTTTCTTT. Translated: CSARFNNRGTEAFF. V is TRBV20-1 and J is TRBJ1-1; 7 bases align to TRBD1. V was clipped by 2 bases and J by 5 bases; unmatched bases: 8. CDR3 length: 14 residues. The germline V gene encodes CDR1 DFQATT and CDR2 SNEGSKA (reference sequence).

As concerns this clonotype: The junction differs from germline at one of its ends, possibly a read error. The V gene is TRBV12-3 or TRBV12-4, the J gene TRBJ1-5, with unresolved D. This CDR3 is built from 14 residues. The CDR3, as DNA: TGTGCCACCAGTTTAGCGGGGTCCCGGTGGCCCCAGCATTTT. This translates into CATSLAGSRWPQHF.

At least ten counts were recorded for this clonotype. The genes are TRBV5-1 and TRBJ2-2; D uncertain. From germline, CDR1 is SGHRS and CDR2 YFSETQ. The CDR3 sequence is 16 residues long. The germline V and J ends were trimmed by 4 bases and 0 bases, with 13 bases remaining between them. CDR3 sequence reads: CASSPWWGSNTGELFF. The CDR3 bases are TGCGCCAGCAGCCCGTGGTGGGGTTCGAACACCGGGGAGCTGTTTTTT.

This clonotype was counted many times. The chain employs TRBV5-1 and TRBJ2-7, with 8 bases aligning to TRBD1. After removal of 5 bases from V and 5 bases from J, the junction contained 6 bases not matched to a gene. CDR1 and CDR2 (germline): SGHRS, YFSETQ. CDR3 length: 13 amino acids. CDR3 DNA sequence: TGCGCCAGCAGGCGGACAGGGACCCACGAGCAGTACTTC. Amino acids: CASRRTGTHEQYF. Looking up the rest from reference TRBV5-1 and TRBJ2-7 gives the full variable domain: KAGVTQTPRYLIKTRGQQVTLSCSPISGHRSVSWYQQTPGQGLQFLFEYFSETQRNKGNFPGRFSGRQFSNSRSEMNVSTLELGDSALYLCASRRTGTHEQYFGPGTRLTVT.

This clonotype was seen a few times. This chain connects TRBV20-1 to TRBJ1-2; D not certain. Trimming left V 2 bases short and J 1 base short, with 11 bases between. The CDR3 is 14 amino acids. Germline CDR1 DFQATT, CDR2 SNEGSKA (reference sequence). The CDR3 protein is CSARTSGSNYGYTF. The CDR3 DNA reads TGCAGTGCTAGAACTTCCGGGAGTAACTATGGCTACACCTTC.

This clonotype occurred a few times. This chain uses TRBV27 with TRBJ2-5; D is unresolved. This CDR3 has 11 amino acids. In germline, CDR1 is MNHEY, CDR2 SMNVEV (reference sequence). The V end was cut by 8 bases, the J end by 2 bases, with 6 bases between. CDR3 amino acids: CASVGQETQYF. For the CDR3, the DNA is TGTGCCAGCGTCGGGCAAGAGACCCAGTACTTC.

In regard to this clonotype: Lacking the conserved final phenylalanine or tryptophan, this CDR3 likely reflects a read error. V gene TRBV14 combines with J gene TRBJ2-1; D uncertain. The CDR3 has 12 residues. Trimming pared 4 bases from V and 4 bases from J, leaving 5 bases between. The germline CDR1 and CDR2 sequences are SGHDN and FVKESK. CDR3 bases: TGTGCCAGCAGCCCAAAATACAATGAGCAGTTCCTC. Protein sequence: CASSPKYNEQFL.

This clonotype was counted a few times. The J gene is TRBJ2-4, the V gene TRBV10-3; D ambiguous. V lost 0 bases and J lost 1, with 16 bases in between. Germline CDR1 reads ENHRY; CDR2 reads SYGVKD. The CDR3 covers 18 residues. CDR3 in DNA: TGTGCCATCAGTGAGTCACGTGCCCCGGTTCGGGCCAAAAACATTCAGTACTTC. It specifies CAISESRAPVRAKNIQYF.